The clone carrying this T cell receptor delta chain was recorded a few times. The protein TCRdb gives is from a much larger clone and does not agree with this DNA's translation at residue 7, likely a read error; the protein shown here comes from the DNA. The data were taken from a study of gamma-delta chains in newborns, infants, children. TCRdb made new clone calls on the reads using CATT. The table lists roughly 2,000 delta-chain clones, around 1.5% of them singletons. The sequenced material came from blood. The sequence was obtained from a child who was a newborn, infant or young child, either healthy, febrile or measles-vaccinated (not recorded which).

In DNA form, the CDR3 reads TGTGCCTTTACGTGGGAGGCTGACACCGATAAACTCATCTTT. It codes for CAFTWEADTDKLIF. The chain has TRDV3 and TRDJ1, with no clear D. Germline CDR1 is TVYSNPD and CDR2 is GDNSRS (reference sequence). V was shortened by 1 base and J by 0 bases, with 12 bases between the two germline ends. CDR3 length: 14 residues.